One and the same sample provided the 15 T cell receptor beta chains below, sequenced in a study of breast tumors, draining lymph nodes, adjacent tissues. Axillary draining lymph nodes of breast cancer patients supplied the node samples. TCRdb reprocessed the multiplex PCR reads via MiXCR and lists one record per CDR3 protein. The repertoire consists of 70,000 to 85,000 distinct CDR3 sequences, with approximately 19% occurring once and the leading ten covering 2.4%. Sample: axillary lymph node tissue. These receptors were taken from a female donor with breast cancer. Some clones in this sample may be carry-over from other donors' samples.

About this clonotype: A much larger clone is a single base away; this may be a read error. The chain combines TRBV4-1 with TRBJ2-2; possible D gene TRBD2, 6 bases. Germline loops: CDR1 MGHRA, CDR2 YSYEKL. The CDR3 totals 16 residues. The CDR3 here is CASSQEILRGAGGLFF. The CDR3 region has the DNA TGCGCCAGCAGCCAAGAAATCCTGAGGGGAGCCGGGGGGCTGTTTTTT.

This clonotype came up many times. This chain joins TRBV6-1 and TRBJ2-1, with D uncertain. CDR1 is MNHNS and CDR2 is SASEGT in the germline V gene. Trimming shortened V by 2 bases and J by 4 bases, and 9 bases separated the two germline ends. This CDR3 is built from 14 residues. In nucleotides, the CDR3 is TGTGCCAGCAGTGAAATAAACAGTTACAATGAGCAGTTCTTC. Its translation: CASSEINSYNEQFF.

This clonotype was detected many times. For the CDR3, the DNA is TGTGCCAGCAGCTTAGGCGGGGCGGAGGAGACCCAGTACTTC. Protein: CASSLGGAEETQYF. The rearrangement links TRBV7-3 to TRBJ2-5; a possible D gene is TRBD2 (6 bases). The CDR3 sequence is 14 residues long. The germline V gene has CDR1 SGHTA and CDR2 FQGTGA. V was clipped by 2 bases and J by 5 bases, with 12 bases between them.

A word on this clonotype: A much bigger clone sits one base away, suggesting this may be a read error. This sequence joins TRBV14 and TRBJ2-3; 13 bases map to TRBD2. From germline, CDR1 is SGHDN and CDR2 FVKESK. CDR3 length equals 20 residues. Trimming at V came to 0 bases and at J to 1 base, leaving 10 bases not matched to a gene. CDR3 protein: CASSQEEWTSGSRRTDTQYF. The CDR3 region has the DNA TGTGCCAGCAGCCAAGAGGAGTGGACTAGCGGGAGTAGGCGCACAGATACGCAGTATTTT.

At least ten counts were recorded for this clonotype. The V and J genes are TRBV4-2 and TRBJ2-1; 8 bases line up with TRBD1. The junction had 9 bases not matched to a gene; V was cut back by 8 bases and J by 6 bases. CDR3 length equals 14 residues. Looked up from germline, CDR1 is LGHNA and CDR2 is YNFKEQ. This chain's CDR3 is CASGSGGLSNEQFF. The CDR3 DNA reads as TGTGCCAGCGGTTCAGGGGGCCTATCCAATGAGCAGTTCTTC.

This clonotype was observed once. This may stem from a read error, because a much larger clone lies one nucleotide away. Without the conserved terminal phenylalanine or tryptophan, this CDR3 likely stems from a read error. The CDR3 region has the DNA TGTGCCAGCAGCTCAACCGTGGCAGATGAGCAGTTCTTG. Protein: CASSSTVADEQFL. This chain uses TRBV7-2 with TRBJ2-1; D remains ambiguous. Germline CDR1 SGHTA, CDR2 FQGNSA. V was shortened by 4 bases and J by 8 bases, with 12 bases between the two germline ends. CDR3 size: 13 residues.

This clonotype appeared many times. The V gene is TRBV5-4, the J gene TRBJ2-5, with D possibly being TRBD1 (5 bases). The length of the CDR3 is 14 residues. In germline, CDR1 is SGHNT, CDR2 YYREEE (reference sequence). The V and J ends lost 1 base and 3 bases respectively, with 10 bases between them. This CDR3 reads CASSLRQKEETQYF. The CDR3 bases are TGTGCCAGCAGCTTGAGACAGAAAGAAGAGACCCAGTACTTC.

This clonotype was seen ten or more times. The V call is TRBV9, the J call TRBJ2-1, with 7 positions matching TRBD2. With 7 bases clipped from V and 3 bases from J, the junction kept 7 bases outside the gene matches. Germline CDR1 reads SGDLS; CDR2 reads YYNGEE. The CDR3 runs 14 residues. CDR3 bases: TGTGCCAGCGGGCCTAGCGGAAACTACAATGAGCAGTTCTTC. It codes for CASGPSGNYNEQFF.

This clonotype was found a few times. The CDR3: CAWSESLRYFF. DNA for the CDR3: TGTGCCTGGAGTGAATCCCTAAGGTACTTCTTC. The rearrangement joins TRBV30 to TRBJ2-1; D not certain. The V end was cut by 1 base, the J end by 16 bases, with 14 bases between. Germline V gene data show CDR1 as GTSNPN and CDR2 as SVGIG (reference sequence). This CDR3 spans 11 amino acids.

Notes on this clonotype: Being one base from a much bigger clone, this may be a read error. The chain carries TRBV28 and TRBJ1-2; the D gene is possibly TRBD1 (6 bases). CDR3 size: 14 residues. CDR1 is MDHEN, CDR2 SYDVKM, per germline. The CDR3 bases are TGTGCCAGCGGTTTATTTGGTGGGGGGCTGAGCTACACCTTC. Translated, it gives CASGLFGGGLSYTF.

At least ten counts were recorded for this clonotype. V is TRBV20-1 and J is TRBJ2-1; weak D call: TRBD2 (6 bases). Germline V lookup: CDR1 DFQATT, CDR2 SNEGSKA (reference sequence). V lost 0 bases to trimming and J lost 6 bases, with 15 bases between them. The CDR3 covers 15 residues. In DNA, the CDR3 is TGCAGTGCTAGAGACGCGGGGCTAGCAGGCAATGAGCAGTTCTTC. Protein product: CSARDAGLAGNEQFF.

This clonotype rates as medium-sized. The rearrangement links TRBV12-3 or TRBV12-4 to TRBJ1-6; D gene ambiguous. With 6 bases removed from V and 10 bases from J, the gap between germline ends came to 10 bases. The CDR3 sequence is 12 residues long. The CDR3 spells CASSLVGSPLHF. The DNA for the CDR3 is TGTGCCAGCAGCCTGGTGGGATCACCCCTCCACTTT.

As concerns this clonotype: At one of its ends the junction is not consistent with the germline gene, which may arise from a read error. V and J are TRBV20-1 and TRBJ2-7, with a weak D call TRBD2 (5 bases). Germline assignment: CDR1 DFQATT and CDR2 SNEGSKA (reference sequence). This CDR3 is 15 amino acids long. For the CDR3, the DNA is TGCAGTGCTAGAGCTAGCAGGAGGAGCCCCTACGGGCAGTACTTC. The encoded protein is CSARASRRSPYGQYF.

Details on this clonotype: A read error may explain this, as a much larger clone is one base away. This chain uses TRBV20-1 with TRBJ2-3, with 13 bases lining up with TRBD2. Trimming cost V 6 bases and J 4 bases; bases outside gene matches: 7. CDR3 length: 15 amino acids. Germline V gene lookup returns CDR1 DFQATT and CDR2 SNEGSKA (reference sequence). Written as DNA, the CDR3 is TGCAGTGCCCTAAGGACTAGCGGGAGCCCAGATACGCAGTATTTT. Protein: CSALRTSGSPDTQYF.

This clonotype occurred many times. The chain employs TRBV12-3 or TRBV12-4 and TRBJ2-1, with D possibly TRBD1 on 6 matching bases. This CDR3 spans 14 amino acids. V lost 2 bases and J lost 8, with 13 bases in between. The CDR3 coding sequence is TGTGCCAGCAGTTTAAACCCAGGGGTTTATGAGCAGTTCTTC. Its protein product is CASSLNPGVYEQFF.